The source of this TCR beta chain is a study of Graves' ophthalmopathy and Graves' hyperthyroidism. Study results and caveats: Ophthalmopathy and stable hyperthyroidism were discriminated by a 13-signature model, with about 90% sensitivity and around 77% specificity.

Patients were left out if they had other autoimmune diseases, uncontrolled infections, pregnancy or lactation. Looked up from germline, CDR1 is SNHLY and CDR2 is FYNNEI. V was cut by 8 bases and J by 2 bases, with 22 bases left in between. CDR3 length: 16 amino acids. Amplifying from RNA transcripts, the study obtained TCR beta CDR3 regions. HTBI-primed RT-PCR formed the first round, and a multiplex PCR formed the second. TCRdb processed the multiplex PCR reads anew with MiXCR; each CDR3 protein has one entry. The sample consists of about 400,000 distinct CDR3 sequences, roughly 21% of them appearing once. Comment on this clonotype: The antigen is unknown.

The receptor was derived from a young woman with stable Graves' hyperthyroidism. Sequenced: peripheral blood. V is TRBV2 and J is TRBJ2-7; D assignment may be TRBD1 or TRBD2 (6 bases each). The CDR3 coding sequence is TGTGCCAGCGGGGGGACACCAACTCGCGCTGCCTACGAGCAGTACTTC. This translates into CASGGTPTRAAYEQYF.